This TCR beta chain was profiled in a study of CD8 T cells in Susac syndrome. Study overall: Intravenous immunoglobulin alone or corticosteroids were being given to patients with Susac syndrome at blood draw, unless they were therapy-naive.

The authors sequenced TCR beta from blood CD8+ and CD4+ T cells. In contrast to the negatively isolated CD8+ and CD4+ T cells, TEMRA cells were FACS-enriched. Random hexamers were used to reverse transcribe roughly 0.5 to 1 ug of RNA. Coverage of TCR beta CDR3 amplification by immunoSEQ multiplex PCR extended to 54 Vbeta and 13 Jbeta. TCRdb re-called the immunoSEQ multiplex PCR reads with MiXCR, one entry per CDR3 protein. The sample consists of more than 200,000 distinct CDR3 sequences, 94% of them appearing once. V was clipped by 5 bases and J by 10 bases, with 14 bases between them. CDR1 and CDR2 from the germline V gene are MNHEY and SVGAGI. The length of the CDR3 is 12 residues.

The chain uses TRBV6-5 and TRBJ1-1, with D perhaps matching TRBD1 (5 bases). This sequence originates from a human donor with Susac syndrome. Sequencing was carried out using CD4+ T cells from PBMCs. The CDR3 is CASSPGNGGAFF. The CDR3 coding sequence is TGTGCCAGCAGTCCAGGGAACGGGGGAGCTTTCTTT.